This T cell receptor beta chain was documented in a study of human T cells and chemical hapten exposure. At the level of the study: All through the roughly 24-week study, the scalp of each patient received diphenylcyclopropenone doses weekly.

TCRdb ran MiXCR on the RACE reads and lists one entry per CDR3 protein. Among tens of thousands of distinct CDR3 sequences listed, approximately 9.9% were seen once. V was clipped by 4 bases and J by 1 base, with 4 bases between them. The CDR3 contains 11 residues. Germline V lookup: CDR1 SQVTM, CDR2 ANQGSEA. The time point: patch test 3, about 24 weeks after DPC sensitization. Described treatment: therapeutic diphenylcyclopropenone sensitization with weekly scalp DPC. It was unfractionated whole blood from which total RNA was extracted. This clonotype was counted only a few times. The sequence was collected from a woman between 40 and 50 years old with alopecia areata. Some clones in this sample may be carry-over from other donors' samples. Sequencing was performed on whole blood, taken in connection with sensitization to the hapten diphenylcyclopropenone (DPC). The V and J genes are TRBV29-1 and TRBJ2-5, with D uncertain. Here the CDR3 DNA reads TGCAGCGTTGCAGTCCAAGAGACCCAGTACTTC. Translated: CSVAVQETQYF.